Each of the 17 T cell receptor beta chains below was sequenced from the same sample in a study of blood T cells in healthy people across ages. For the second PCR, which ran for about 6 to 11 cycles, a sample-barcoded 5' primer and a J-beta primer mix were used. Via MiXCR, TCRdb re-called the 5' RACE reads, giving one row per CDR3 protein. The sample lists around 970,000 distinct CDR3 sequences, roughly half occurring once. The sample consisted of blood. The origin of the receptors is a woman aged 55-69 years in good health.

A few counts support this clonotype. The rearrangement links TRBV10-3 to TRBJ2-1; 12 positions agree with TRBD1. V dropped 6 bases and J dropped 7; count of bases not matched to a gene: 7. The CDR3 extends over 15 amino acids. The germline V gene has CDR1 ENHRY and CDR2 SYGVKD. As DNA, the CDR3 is TGTGCCATCAGCGGGGGACAGGGGGCTAATAATGAGCAGTTCTTC. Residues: CAISGGQGANNEQFF.

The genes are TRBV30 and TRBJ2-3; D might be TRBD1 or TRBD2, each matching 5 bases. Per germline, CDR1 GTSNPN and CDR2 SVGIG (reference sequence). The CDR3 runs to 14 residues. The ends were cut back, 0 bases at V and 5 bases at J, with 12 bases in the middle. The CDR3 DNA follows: TGTGCCTGGAGTGTAAAACAGGCGGGAGATACGCAGTATTTT. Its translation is CAWSVKQAGDTQYF.

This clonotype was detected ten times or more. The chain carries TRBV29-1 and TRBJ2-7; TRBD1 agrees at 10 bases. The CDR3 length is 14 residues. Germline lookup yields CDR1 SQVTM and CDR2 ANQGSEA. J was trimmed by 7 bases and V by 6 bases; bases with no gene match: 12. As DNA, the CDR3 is TGCAGCGTCGAGACAGGGGGCGCTGGGGAAGAGCAGTACTTC. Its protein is CSVETGGAGEEQYF.

The CDR3 DNA follows: TGCAGCGTTGAAGGGACTTCCCTGTCCTCCTACAATGAGCAGTTCTTC. Encoded protein: CSVEGTSLSSYNEQFF. The chain uses TRBV29-1 and TRBJ2-1, with D possibly being TRBD2 (5 bases). The CDR3 contains 16 residues. CDR1 SQVTM and CDR2 ANQGSEA come from the germline V gene. The V end lost 1 base, the J end lost 0 bases, and 13 bases lay between the germline ends.

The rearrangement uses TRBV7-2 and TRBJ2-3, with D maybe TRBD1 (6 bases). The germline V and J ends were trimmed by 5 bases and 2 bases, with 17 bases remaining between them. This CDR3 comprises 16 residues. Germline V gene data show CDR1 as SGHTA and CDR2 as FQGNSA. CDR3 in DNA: TGTGCCAGCAGCCTTGGTTACAGGGCAAACACAGATACGCAGTATTTT. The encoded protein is CASSLGYRANTDTQYF.

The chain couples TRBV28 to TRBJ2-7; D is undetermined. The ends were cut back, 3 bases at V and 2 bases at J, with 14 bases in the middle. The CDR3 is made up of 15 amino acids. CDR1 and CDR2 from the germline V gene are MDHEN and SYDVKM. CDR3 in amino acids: CASSFYRRRTYEQYF. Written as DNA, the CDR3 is TGTGCCAGCAGTTTTTACCGCCGACGGACCTACGAGCAGTACTTC.

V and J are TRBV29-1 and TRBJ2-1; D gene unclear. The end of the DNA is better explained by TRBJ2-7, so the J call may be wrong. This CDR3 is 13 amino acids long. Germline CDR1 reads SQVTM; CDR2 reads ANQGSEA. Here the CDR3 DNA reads TGCAGCGTCGAACTAAGCTCCTACAATGAGCAGTACTTC. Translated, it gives CSVELSSYNEQYF.

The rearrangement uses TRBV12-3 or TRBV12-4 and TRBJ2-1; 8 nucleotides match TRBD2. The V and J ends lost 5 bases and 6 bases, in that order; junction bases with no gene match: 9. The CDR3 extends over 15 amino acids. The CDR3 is CASSGQREMGNEQFF. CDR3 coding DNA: TGTGCCAGCAGTGGACAGCGGGAGATGGGCAATGAGCAGTTCTTC.

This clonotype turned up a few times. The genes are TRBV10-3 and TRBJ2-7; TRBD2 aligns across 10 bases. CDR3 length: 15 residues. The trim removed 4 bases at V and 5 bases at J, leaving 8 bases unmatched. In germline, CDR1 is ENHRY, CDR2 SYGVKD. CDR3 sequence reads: CAISGTASGSHEQYF. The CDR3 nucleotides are TGTGCCATCAGTGGAACGGCTAGCGGGAGCCACGAGCAGTACTTC.

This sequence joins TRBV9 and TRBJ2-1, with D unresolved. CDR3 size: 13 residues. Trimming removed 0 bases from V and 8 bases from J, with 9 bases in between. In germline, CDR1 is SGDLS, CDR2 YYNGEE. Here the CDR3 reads CASSVATRDEQFF. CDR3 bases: TGTGCCAGCAGCGTAGCTACAAGGGATGAGCAGTTCTTC.

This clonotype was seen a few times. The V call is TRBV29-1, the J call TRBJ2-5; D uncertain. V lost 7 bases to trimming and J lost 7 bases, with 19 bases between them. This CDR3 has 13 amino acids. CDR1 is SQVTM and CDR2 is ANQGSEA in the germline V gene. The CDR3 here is CSAWGIGRGTQYF. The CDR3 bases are TGCAGCGCCTGGGGAATCGGCCGTGGGACCCAGTACTTC.

CDR3 residues: CASSLRGPGGDGTTDTQYF. The CDR3 nucleotides are TGTGCCAGCAGTTTACGGGGCCCAGGCGGCGACGGCACCACAGATACGCAGTATTTT. The chain carries TRBV28 and TRBJ2-3, with D perhaps being TRBD1 or TRBD2 (5 bases each). In germline, CDR1 is MDHEN, CDR2 SYDVKM. V dropped 2 bases and J dropped 2 bases, with 23 bases sitting between them. This CDR3 contains 19 residues.

The DNA of the CDR3 is TGTGCCAGCAGCATAAACCGGGACTCCTGCACCTTC. This sequence encodes CASSINRDSCTF. This sequence joins TRBV7-9 and TRBJ1-2, with D possibly TRBD1 on 5 matching bases. The CDR3 sequence is 12 residues long. In germline, CDR1 is SEHNR, CDR2 FQNEAQ (reference sequence). V shed 5 bases and J shed 13 bases, with 17 bases lying between them.

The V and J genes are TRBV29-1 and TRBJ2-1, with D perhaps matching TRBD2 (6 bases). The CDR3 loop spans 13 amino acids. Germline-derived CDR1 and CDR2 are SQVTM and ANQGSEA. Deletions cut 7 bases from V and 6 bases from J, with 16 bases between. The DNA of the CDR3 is TGCAGCGGCGGGACCAGGCCCTCCAATGAGCAGTTCTTC. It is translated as CSGGTRPSNEQFF.

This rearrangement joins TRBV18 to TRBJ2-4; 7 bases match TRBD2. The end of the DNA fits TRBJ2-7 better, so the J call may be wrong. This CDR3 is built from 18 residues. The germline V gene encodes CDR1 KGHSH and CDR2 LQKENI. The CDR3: CASSPGLAALAISYEQYF. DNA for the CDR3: TGTGCCAGCTCACCCGGGCTAGCGGCACTCGCTATTTCCTACGAGCAGTACTTC.

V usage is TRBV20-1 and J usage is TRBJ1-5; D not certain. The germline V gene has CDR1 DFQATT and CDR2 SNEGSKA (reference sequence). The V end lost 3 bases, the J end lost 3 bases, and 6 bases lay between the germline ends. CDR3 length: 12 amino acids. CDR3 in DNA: TGCAGTGCTAGCGAACCCAATCAGCCCCAGCATTTT. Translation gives CSASEPNQPQHF.

The CDR3: CSASPGDHSYEQYF. The DNA for the CDR3 is TGCAGTGCTAGTCCGGGAGACCACTCCTACGAGCAGTACTTC. The genes are TRBV20-1 and TRBJ2-7, with D maybe TRBD2 (6 bases). The CDR3 contains 14 residues. Trimming cost V 3 bases and J 0 bases, with 12 bases left between them. Looked up from germline, CDR1 is DFQATT and CDR2 is SNEGSKA (reference sequence).